The clone carrying this T cell receptor (beta chain) was detected a few times. As yet, its antigen is unknown. The data are from a study of CD8+CD57+ T cells in acquired aplastic anemia. Regarding the study as a whole: Patients were compared with controls for CD8+ Simpson's diversity, and no significant difference emerged. Lower diversity was found in CD8+CD57+ cells than in total CD4+ and CD8+ pools in patients. Found in both controls and patients were fewer than 35 CD8+ CDR3 sequences.

An expansion of CD8+CD57+ cells by flow cytometry had been shown in patients chosen for sequencing. Effector memory cells that were CD8+CD57+ were also sequenced from 2 of 12 patients. Each patient had severe acquired aplastic anemia. The template used for profiling TCR beta VDJ and CDR3 was genomic DNA. TCRdb itself ran the reads through MiXCR, one entry per CDR3 protein. The profile covers about 20,000 distinct CDR3 sequences, with roughly 40% appearing a single time and more than 75% taken by the ten largest. This sequence was found in a human donor with aplastic anemia. Sequenced material: CD8+CD57+ T cells sorted from PBMCs. Subset denoted: bead-enriched CD8+CD57+ effector memory T cells from SAA patients.

CDR3 amino acids: CASSPTPDSPRDTQYF. For the CDR3, the DNA is TGTGCCAGCAGTCCGACCCCCGACTCGCCTAGGGATACGCAGTATTTT. V is TRBV27 and J is TRBJ2-3, with unresolved D. V was pared by 5 bases and J by 6 bases, with 21 bases between. Germline V gene sequence: CDR1 MNHEY, CDR2 SMNVEV (reference sequence). The CDR3 covers 16 residues.